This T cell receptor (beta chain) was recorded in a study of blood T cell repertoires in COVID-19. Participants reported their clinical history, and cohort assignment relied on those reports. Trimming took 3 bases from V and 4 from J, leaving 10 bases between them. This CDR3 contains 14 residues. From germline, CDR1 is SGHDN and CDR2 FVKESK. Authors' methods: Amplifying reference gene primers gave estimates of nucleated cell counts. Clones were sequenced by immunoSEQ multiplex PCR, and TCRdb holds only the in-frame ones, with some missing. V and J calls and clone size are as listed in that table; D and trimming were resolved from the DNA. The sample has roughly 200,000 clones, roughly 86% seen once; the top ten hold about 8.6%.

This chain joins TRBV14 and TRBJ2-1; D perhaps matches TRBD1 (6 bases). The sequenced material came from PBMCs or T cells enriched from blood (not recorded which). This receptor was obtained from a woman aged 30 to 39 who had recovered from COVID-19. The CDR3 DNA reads TGTGCCAGCAGCCACGTGGGGGCATACAATGAGCAGTTCTTC. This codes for CASSHVGAYNEQFF. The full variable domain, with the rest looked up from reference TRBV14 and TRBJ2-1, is EAGVTQFPSHSVIEKGQTVTLRCDPISGHDNLYWYRRVMGKEIKFLLHFVKESKQDESGMPNNRFLAERTGGTYSTLKVQPAELEDSGVYFCASSHVGAYNEQFFGPGTRLTVL.